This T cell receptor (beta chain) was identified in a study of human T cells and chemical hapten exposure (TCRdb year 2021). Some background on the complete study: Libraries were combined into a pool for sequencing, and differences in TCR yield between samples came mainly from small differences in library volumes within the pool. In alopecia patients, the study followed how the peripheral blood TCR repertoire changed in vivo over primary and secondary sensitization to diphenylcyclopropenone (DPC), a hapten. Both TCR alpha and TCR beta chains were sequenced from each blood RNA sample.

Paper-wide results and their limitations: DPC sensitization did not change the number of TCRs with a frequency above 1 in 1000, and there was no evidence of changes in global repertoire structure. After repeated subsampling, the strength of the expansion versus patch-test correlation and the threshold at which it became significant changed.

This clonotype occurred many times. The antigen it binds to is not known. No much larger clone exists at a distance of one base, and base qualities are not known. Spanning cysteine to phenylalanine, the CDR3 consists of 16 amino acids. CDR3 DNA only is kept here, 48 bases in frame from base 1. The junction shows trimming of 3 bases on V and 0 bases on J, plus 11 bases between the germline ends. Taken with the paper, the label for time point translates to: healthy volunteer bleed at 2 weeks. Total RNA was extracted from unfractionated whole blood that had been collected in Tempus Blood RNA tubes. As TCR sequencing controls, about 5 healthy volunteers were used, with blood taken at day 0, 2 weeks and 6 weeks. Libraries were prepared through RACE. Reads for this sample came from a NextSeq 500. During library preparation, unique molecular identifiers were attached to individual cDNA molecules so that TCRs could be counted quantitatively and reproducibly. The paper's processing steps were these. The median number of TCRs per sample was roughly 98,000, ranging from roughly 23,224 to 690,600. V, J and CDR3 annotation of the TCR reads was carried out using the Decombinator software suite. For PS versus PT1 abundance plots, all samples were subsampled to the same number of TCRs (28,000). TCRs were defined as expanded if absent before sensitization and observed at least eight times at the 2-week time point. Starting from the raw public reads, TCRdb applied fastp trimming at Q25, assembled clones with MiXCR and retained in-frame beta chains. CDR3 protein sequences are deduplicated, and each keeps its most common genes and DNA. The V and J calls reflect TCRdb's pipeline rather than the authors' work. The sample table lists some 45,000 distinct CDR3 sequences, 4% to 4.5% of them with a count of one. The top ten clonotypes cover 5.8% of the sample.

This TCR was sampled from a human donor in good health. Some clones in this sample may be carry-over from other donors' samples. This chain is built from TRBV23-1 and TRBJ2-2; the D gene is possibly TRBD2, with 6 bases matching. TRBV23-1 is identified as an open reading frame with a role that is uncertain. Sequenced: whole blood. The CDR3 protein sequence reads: CASSQEGPTNTGELFF. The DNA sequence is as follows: TGCGCCAGCAGTCAGGAGGGGCCAACGAACACCGGGGAGCTGTTTTTT.